Each of the 27 T cell receptor beta chains below was sequenced from the same sample in a study of PD-L1 blockade in urothelial cancer. Time point noted: pretreatment peripheral blood. This table comes from immunoSEQ multiplex PCR, and its TCRdb copy is limited to in-frame clones, with some not included. The sample holds about 49,000 clones; roughly 78% are singletons and the top ten take about 10%. Material: PBMCs, obtained around atezolizumab (anti-PD-L1) treatment. Every receptor here comes from a man between 65 and 79 years old with urothelial cancer.

V and J are TRBV15 and TRBJ2-7, with D possibly matching TRBD2 (6 bases). This CDR3 is 13 amino acids long. Germline V gene lookup returns CDR1 LNHNV and CDR2 YYDKDF (reference sequence). Trimming stripped 1 base from V and 5 bases from J, with 9 bases between. CDR3 residues: CATSRAPGDEQYF. The CDR3 DNA follows: TGTGCCACCAGCAGAGCTCCGGGAGACGAGCAGTACTTC.

CDR3 amino acids: CAWRMPGTEAFF. The CDR3 coding sequence is TGTGCCTGGAGAATGCCGGGGACTGAAGCTTTCTTT. This chain links TRBV30 with TRBJ1-1, with D hard to call. Germline assignment: CDR1 GTSNPN and CDR2 SVGIG (reference sequence). The length of the CDR3 is 12 residues. Trimming stripped 3 bases from V and 5 bases from J, with 10 bases between.

The chain has TRBV2 and TRBJ2-7; TRBD1 matches 7 bases. The CDR3 length is 13 residues. Germline V gene sequence: CDR1 SNHLY, CDR2 FYNNEI. Trimming cost V 5 bases and J 7 bases; bases outside gene matches: 8. The CDR3 nucleotides read TGTGCCAGCAGTATACTGACAGGGCGGGAGCAGTACTTC. Encoded protein: CASSILTGREQYF.

The rearrangement uses TRBV11-3 and TRBJ2-3, with 7 bases aligning to TRBD2. In germline, CDR1 is SGHNT, CDR2 YENEEA. This CDR3 spans 15 amino acids. The ends lost 1 base at V and 0 bases at J; junction bases unmatched: 1. Written as DNA, the CDR3 is TGTGCCAGCAGCTTAGGACTAGCAAGCACAGATACGCAGTATTTT. This codes for CASSLGLASTDTQYF. Complete variable domain (other parts from reference TRBV11-3 and TRBJ2-3): EAGVVQSPRYKIIEKKQPVAFWCNPISGHNTLYWYLQNLGQGPELLIRYENEEAVDDSQLPKDRFSAERLKGVDSTLKIQPAELGDSAVYLCASSLGLASTDTQYFGPGTRLTVL.

This rearrangement joins TRBV19 to TRBJ1-3; no firm D call. From germline, CDR1 is LNHDA and CDR2 SQIVND (reference sequence). With 5 bases removed from V and 4 bases from J, the gap between germline ends came to 9 bases. This CDR3 comprises 13 residues. CDR3 protein: CASSSDQGNTIYF. The CDR3 bases are TGTGCCAGTAGTTCAGATCAGGGAAACACCATATATTTT.

The V gene is TRBV27, the J gene TRBJ1-1; TRBD1 matches 7 bases. The CDR3 is 14 residues long. CDR1 and CDR2 (germline): MNHEY, SMNVEV (reference sequence). J lost 8 bases, V lost 3 bases, and 9 bases had no gene match. The CDR3 DNA follows: TGTGCCAGCAGTTTCCCCGACAGGGTCTACGAAGCTTTCTTT. Its translation is CASSFPDRVYEAFF.

The V call is TRBV18, the J call TRBJ1-5, with TRBD1 matching 7 bases. Germline trimming cut 3 bases from V and 4 bases from J; bases unmatched to any gene: 0. The germline V gene encodes CDR1 KGHSH and CDR2 LQKENI. This CDR3 has 13 residues. The CDR3 region is CASSPGQNQPQHF. The DNA for the CDR3 is TGTGCCAGCTCACCGGGACAGAATCAGCCCCAGCATTTT.

The chain uses TRBV7-3 and TRBJ2-3; possible D gene TRBD2, 6 bases. CDR1 SGHTA and CDR2 FQGTGA come from the germline V gene. V lost 1 base to trimming and J lost 2 bases, with 13 bases between them. This CDR3 region has 16 residues. In DNA, the CDR3 is TGTGCCAGCAGCTTAATGGGCGGGACCAACACAGATACGCAGTATTTT. This translates into CASSLMGGTNTDTQYF. The full variable domain, its missing parts supplied by reference TRBV7-3 and TRBJ2-3, is GAGVSQTPSNKVTEKGKYVELRCDPISGHTALYWYRQSLGQGPEFLIYFQGTGAADDSGLPNDRFFAVRPEGSVSTLKIQRTERGDSAVYLCASSLMGGTNTDTQYFGPGTRLTVL.

V usage is TRBV19 and J usage is TRBJ1-5; D gene uncertain. The CDR3 spans 14 residues. Germline CDR1 and CDR2: LNHDA and SQIVND (reference sequence). Trimming pared 2 bases from V and 0 bases from J, leaving 5 bases between. The CDR3 region is CASSILGSNQPQHF. In nucleotides, the CDR3 is TGTGCCAGTAGTATACTCGGTAGCAATCAGCCCCAGCATTTT.

This clone was recorded a few times. The chain joins TRBV5-1 to TRBJ2-1; 7 positions match TRBD1. The CDR3 is 16 amino acids. The germline V gene has CDR1 SGHRS and CDR2 YFSETQ. Trimming cost V 9 bases and J 9 bases; bases outside gene matches: 21. The CDR3 DNA reads as TGCGCCATCGAGGTCGCGGTGACAGGGTCGAGCGGTGAGCAGTTCTTC. Residues: CAIEVAVTGSSGEQFF. The whole variable domain, filled in from reference TRBV5-1 and TRBJ2-1, reads KAGVTQTPRYLIKTRGQQVTLSCSPISGHRSVSWYQQTPGQGLQFLFEYFSETQRNKGNFPGRFSGRQFSNSRSEMNVSTLELGDSALYLCAIEVAVTGSSGEQFFGPGTRLTVL.

The chain combines TRBV10-1 with TRBJ2-7; 12 positions match TRBD2. V was pared by 6 bases and J by 3 bases, with 3 bases of the junction left unmatched. The CDR3 runs 14 residues. CDR1 WNHNN and CDR2 SYGVQD come from the germline V gene (reference sequence). The CDR3 region has the DNA TGCGCCAGCAGCCCGGGACTAGCGGGCTACGAGCAGTACTTC. Translation gives CASSPGLAGYEQYF.

V and J are TRBV6-5 and TRBJ1-2, with 7 bases lining up with TRBD1. Per the germline V gene, CDR1 is MNHEY and CDR2 is SVGAGI. The V segment lost 0 bases and the J segment 0 bases; nucleotides outside the gene matches: 4. This CDR3 has 16 amino acids. The CDR3 protein is CASSYSRDSSNYGYTF. The CDR3, as DNA: TGTGCCAGCAGTTACTCGAGGGACAGCTCTAACTATGGCTACACCTTC.

This clone showed up just a few times. The rearrangement uses TRBV5-1 and TRBJ2-5, with 11 positions matching TRBD2. Germline CDR1 and CDR2: SGHRS and YFSETQ. This CDR3 spans 17 amino acids. V was pared by 0 bases and J by 0 bases, with 4 bases of the junction left unmatched. CDR3 residues: CASSLGASGGNQETQYF. CDR3 in DNA: TGCGCCAGCAGCTTGGGGGCTAGCGGGGGGAACCAAGAGACCCAGTACTTC.

CDR3 residues: CASSEGSSGGRQFF. DNA of the CDR3: TGCGCCAGCAGTGAAGGTTCTAGCGGCGGAAGGCAGTTCTTC. V gene TRBV10-1 combines with J gene TRBJ2-1, with TRBD2 matching 7 bases. In germline, CDR1 is WNHNN, CDR2 SYGVQD (reference sequence). This CDR3 has 14 residues. Trimming at V came to 3 bases and at J to 12 bases, leaving 11 bases not matched to a gene.

The V and J genes are TRBV27 and TRBJ2-7; 14 positions agree with TRBD2. V trimming: 2 bases; J trimming: 3 bases; junction bases outside the gene matches: 3. Germline loops: CDR1 MNHEY, CDR2 SMNVEV (reference sequence). CDR3 length: 16 amino acids. This chain's CDR3 is CASSLAGTSGSYEQYF. Here the CDR3 DNA reads TGTGCCAGCAGTTTAGCCGGGACTAGCGGGAGCTACGAGCAGTACTTC.

This rearrangement joins TRBV5-4 to TRBJ1-1; D is unclear. The CDR3 is 13 amino acids. The germline CDR1 and CDR2 sequences are SGHNT and YYREEE (reference sequence). The V and J ends lost 4 bases and 1 base respectively, with 8 bases between them. CDR3 amino acids: CASSVDSNTEAFF. The CDR3 DNA reads TGTGCCAGCAGCGTAGACTCGAACACTGAAGCTTTCTTT.

This clone was detected a few times. The chain combines TRBV5-1 with TRBJ1-2; no clear D. Germline V gives CDR1 SGHRS, CDR2 YFSETQ. The CDR3 has 14 residues. V was cut by 3 bases and J by 5 bases, with 14 bases left in between. CDR3 protein: CASSSIEPPYGYTF. The CDR3 nucleotides are TGCGCCAGCAGCTCCATCGAGCCTCCTTATGGCTACACCTTC.

This clone was observed once. The chain has TRBV12-5 and TRBJ2-7, with TRBD2 identical over 10 bases. Per the germline V gene, CDR1 is LGHNT and CDR2 is FRNRAP. The CDR3 totals 14 residues. The trim removed 7 bases at V and 4 bases at J, leaving 7 bases unmatched. This CDR3 reads CASVASGGGYEQYF. The CDR3 bases are TGTGCTAGTGTTGCTAGCGGGGGAGGATACGAGCAGTACTTC.

V gene TRBV5-3 combines with J gene TRBJ2-1, with 7 bases identical to TRBD2. TRBV5-3 is annotated as an ORF whose role is uncertain. The junction had 9 bases not matched to a gene; V was cut back by 4 bases and J by 2 bases. The CDR3 spans 16 residues. The DNA of the CDR3 is TGTGCCAGAAGCCTCCTCCTAGCGGTCCCCTACAATGAGCAGTTCTTC. Translating gives CARSLLLAVPYNEQFF.

The chain links TRBV11-1 to TRBJ2-2; D is perhaps TRBD2 (5 bases). The CDR3 is made up of 13 amino acids. V dropped 0 bases and J dropped 6 bases, with 5 bases sitting between them. Germline CDR1 and CDR2: SGHAT and FQDESV (reference sequence). CDR3 amino acids: CASSLAAAGELFF. As DNA, the CDR3 is TGTGCCAGCAGCTTAGCAGCGGCCGGGGAGCTGTTTTTT.

This clone was detected a few times. The chain combines TRBV19 with TRBJ2-2, with 9 bases fitting TRBD2. The germline V gene has CDR1 LNHDA and CDR2 SQIVND (reference sequence). V lost 1 base and J lost 0; bases outside the gene matches: 0. The CDR3 totals 16 residues. The CDR3 nucleotides are TGTGCCAGTAGTATAGGGACTAGCGCGAACACCGGGGAGCTGTTTTTT. Translating gives CASSIGTSANTGELFF.

This chain uses TRBV28 with TRBJ1-2; D not resolved. CDR3 length: 13 amino acids. Per germline, CDR1 MDHEN and CDR2 SYDVKM. Trimming cost V 5 bases and J 10 bases, with 17 bases left between them. CDR3 sequence: CASSPSGREVYTF. DNA for the CDR3: TGTGCCAGCAGTCCTTCGGGGAGGGAAGTCTACACCTTC.

The chain recombines TRBV2 with TRBJ2-1, with TRBD2 matching 14 bases. Germline-derived CDR1 and CDR2 are SNHLY and FYNNEI. Trimming took 2 bases from V and 4 from J; bases not matched to a gene: 1. This CDR3 region has 16 residues. The CDR3 DNA follows: TGTGCCAGCAGTGAAAGACTAGCGGGAGGGTACAATGAGCAGTTCTTC. Amino acid sequence: CASSERLAGGYNEQFF. Drawing the rest from reference TRBV2 and TRBJ2-1, the complete variable domain is EPEVTQTPSHQVTQMGQEVILRCVPISNHLYFYWYRQILGQKVEFLVSFYNNEISEKSEIFDDQFSVERPDGSNFTLKIRSTKLEDSAMYFCASSERLAGGYNEQFFGPGTRLTVL.

V and J are TRBV6-1 and TRBJ1-2; TRBD1 might be the D (5 bases). CDR3 length: 16 residues. The germline gives CDR1 MNHNS, CDR2 SASEGT. The V end lost 3 bases, the J end lost 3 bases, and 17 bases lay between the germline ends. Here the CDR3 reads CASSDPVGGEDYGYTF. Written as DNA, the CDR3 is TGTGCCAGCAGTGACCCGGTGGGGGGAGAGGACTATGGCTACACCTTC.

The CDR3 sequence is CASSLGQGEETEAFF. The DNA for the CDR3 is TGTGCCAGTAGCCTCGGACAGGGGGAGGAGACTGAAGCTTTCTTT. V is TRBV19 and J is TRBJ1-1; the match to TRBD1 covers 10 bases. Germline V gene lookup returns CDR1 LNHDA and CDR2 SQIVND (reference sequence). This CDR3 comprises 15 residues. With 6 bases clipped from V and 5 bases from J, the junction kept 9 bases outside the gene matches.

The chain is built from TRBV2 and TRBJ2-1; TRBD1 matches 11 bases. V gave up 4 bases and J gave up 6 bases; unmatched junction bases: 2. From germline, CDR1 is SNHLY and CDR2 FYNNEI. This CDR3 is 14 amino acids long. DNA for the CDR3: TGTGCCAGCAGTGCGGGACAGGGGGGCAATGAGCAGTTCTTC. It specifies CASSAGQGGNEQFF.

This chain uses TRBV2 with TRBJ2-7; 7 nucleotides align to TRBD1. V lost 3 bases to trimming and J lost 0 bases; unmatched junction nucleotides: 2. The germline CDR1 and CDR2 sequences are SNHLY and FYNNEI. This CDR3 is built from 14 residues. The DNA for the CDR3 is TGTGCCAGCAGTGACCGGGACAGCTCCTACGAGCAGTACTTC. This translates into CASSDRDSSYEQYF.